A selection of T cell receptor beta chains follows, all from one sample in a study of blood T cell repertoires in COVID-19. Sequencing was performed with immunoSEQ multiplex PCR; in TCRdb, only in-frame clones are kept and a portion is missing. The sample shows roughly 110,000 clones, 80% to 85% of them seen only once. The sequenced material came from peripheral blood. Every receptor here comes from a woman between 65 and 79 years old with acute or convalescent COVID-19. Both conserved end residues are part of each CDR3. A clone size is listed for some rows: how often the clone was seen (once, few, many), or a class if it is expanded.

clone_size v_call cdr3_aa
NA TRBV7-2 CASSLGGVLNGYEQYF
NA TRBV10-1 CARNWTARIGDQPQHF
NA TRBV7-9 CASSPVGQEDGYTF
few TRBV29-1 CSAQGGRGLTEAFF
NA TRBV30 CAWSPRAGGVAFF
NA TRBV7-9 CASSLHSGGSYGYTF
NA TRBV5-1 CASRTTGIDTQYF
NA TRBV20-1 CSASSVNTEAFF
NA TRBV19 CASSPHSGLNTEAFF
NA TRBV6-5 CASSFRRQGAGELFF
NA TRBV5-4 CASSPTGTSESTQYF
NA TRBV29-1 CSVVAGHMNTEAFF
NA TRBV7-2 CASSSRRRAPFSGNTIYF
NA TRBV7-7 CASSAERGLEQYF
few TRBV6-1 CASSARRLAGARNNEQFF
few TRBV19 CASSATDRLTYGYTF
few TRBV14 CASSQGAAGANVLTF
NA TRBV29-1 CSVRTGGFRNEKLFF
NA TRBV9 CASSVREEGRNTIYF
NA TRBV28 CASIWGTGIGSPLHF
NA TRBV5-4 CASSFGQGTYGYTF
NA TRBV6-5 CASKGLAGDTGELFF
once TRBV3-1/TRBV3-2 CTTGQGNEQYF
NA TRBV7-2 CASSIDSFREQFF
NA TRBV3-1/TRBV3-2 CASSQDTSTDTQYF
once TRBV11-2 CASTFRDPGTGTNTEAFF
NA TRBV19 CASRRLAGDNEQFF
once TRBV3-1/TRBV3-2 CASSQVLTPLDEQYF
NA TRBV7-9 CASSLVGLPYGYTF
NA TRBV5-4 CASSLQGAGNQPQHF
NA TRBV5-1 CASSITTVSHEQYF
few TRBV19 CASSINLDRGYEQFF
few TRBV19 CASSPSREWAGELFF